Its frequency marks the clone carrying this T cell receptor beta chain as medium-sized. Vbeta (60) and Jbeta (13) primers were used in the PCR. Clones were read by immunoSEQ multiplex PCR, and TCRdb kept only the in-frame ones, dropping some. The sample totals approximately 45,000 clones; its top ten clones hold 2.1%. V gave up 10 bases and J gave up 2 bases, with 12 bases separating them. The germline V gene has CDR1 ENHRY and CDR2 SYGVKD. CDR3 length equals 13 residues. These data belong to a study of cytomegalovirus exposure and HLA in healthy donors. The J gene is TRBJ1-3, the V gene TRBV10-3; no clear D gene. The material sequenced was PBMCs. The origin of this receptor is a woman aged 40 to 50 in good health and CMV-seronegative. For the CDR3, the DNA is TGTGCCACCGCAACAGTGACTGGAAACACCATATATTTT. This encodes CATATVTGNTIYF.